This T cell receptor (beta chain) was documented in a study of early T cells in non-severe SARS-CoV-2 infection. Study results and caveats: Using VDJdb, the matching emphasized anti-spike CD8 responses while missing private and CD4 specificities.

Comment on this clonotype: Its antigen remains unknown. A single base separates this from a much larger clone, so it may be a read error.

The germline V gene encodes CDR1 SQVTM and CDR2 ANQGSEA. The CDR3 is 13 residues long. Unique molecular identifiers were added to individual cDNA molecules. A single record per CDR3 protein comes from TCRdb applying MiXCR to the 5' RACE reads. The repertoire holds roughly 61,000 distinct CDR3 sequences, with 10% to 11% as singletons. The clonotype was recovered from an adult who was a healthcare worker with PCR-confirmed SARS-CoV-2 infection or an uninfected control (not recorded which). Sequencing used whole blood. The genes are TRBV29-1 and TRBJ2-1; D gene ambiguous. In DNA form, the CDR3 reads TGCAGCGCCGAACGAATTGCCTACAATAAGCAGTTCTTC. Protein: CSAERIAYNKQFF.